These 10 T cell receptor beta chains were sequenced from one sample in a study of T cell responses to AZD1222 COVID-19 vaccine. Generated by immunoSEQ multiplex PCR, the TCRdb table keeps only in-frame clones and is missing some. This table holds some 99,000 clones, approximately 91% found once. The material sequenced was peripheral blood, taken on day 0 of AZD1222 vaccination. The receptors were gathered from an adult in good health.

The V and J genes are TRBV6-5 and TRBJ2-5; D not certain. This CDR3 contains 15 residues. The V gene lost 6 bases and the J gene lost 4 bases, with 18 bases spanning the gap. The germline gives CDR1 MNHEY, CDR2 SVGAGI. The CDR3 is CASSPLPSPTETQYF. The CDR3 DNA sequence: TGTGCCAGCAGCCCACTGCCATCACCCACAGAGACCCAGTACTTC.

This clone has just a few counts. The V gene is TRBV13, the J gene TRBJ1-5; D is undetermined. Germline assignment: CDR1 PRHDT and CDR2 FYEKMQ (reference sequence). The CDR3 extends over 13 amino acids. The V and J ends lost 1 base and 9 bases respectively, with 10 bases between them. The CDR3 reads CASSLDAVGPQHF. For the CDR3, the DNA is TGTGCCAGCAGCTTAGATGCGGTGGGGCCCCAGCATTTT.

V usage is TRBV27 and J usage is TRBJ2-1; D may be TRBD1 (5 bases). CDR3 length: 16 residues. Germline values: CDR1 MNHEY, CDR2 SMNVEV (reference sequence). The V end was cut by 5 bases, the J end by 1 base, with 15 bases between. The CDR3 sequence is CASSPPPGWSYNEQFF. The CDR3 DNA reads as TGTGCCAGCAGTCCCCCTCCAGGGTGGTCCTACAATGAGCAGTTCTTC.

This clone was seen a single time. The rearrangement links TRBV7-8 to TRBJ1-1, with a possible D match to TRBD1 (5 bases). Per germline, CDR1 SGHVS and CDR2 FQNEAQ. This CDR3 is 14 amino acids long. Between the trimmed V and J ends, which lost 2 bases and 4 bases, there was a span of 11 bases. CDR3 sequence (DNA): TGTGCCAGCAGCTTACCCCGGGGGAGCACTGAAGCTTTCTTT. Residues: CASSLPRGSTEAFF.

The chain employs TRBV27 and TRBJ1-5; possibly TRBD1 for D (6 bases). The CDR3 is 20 amino acids. Trimming removed 1 base at V and 0 bases at J, with 22 bases between. Germline CDR1 and CDR2: MNHEY and SMNVEV (reference sequence). The CDR3 region is CASSLFSPSGAQYSNQPQHF. The CDR3 DNA is TGTGCCAGCAGTTTATTCTCACCATCAGGGGCCCAATATAGCAATCAGCCCCAGCATTTT.

This clone was detected once. CDR3 residues: CASSPTGTGTEAFF. CDR3 nucleotide sequence: TGTGCCAGCAGCCCAACCGGGACAGGCACTGAAGCTTTCTTT. The genes are TRBV7-9 and TRBJ1-1; 8 bases are shared with TRBD1. Germline-derived CDR1 and CDR2 are SEHNR and FQNEAQ (reference sequence). This CDR3 spans 14 amino acids. V lost 5 bases, J lost 4 bases, and 6 bases stayed unmatched. Looking up the rest from reference TRBV7-9 and TRBJ1-1 gives the full variable domain: DTGVSQNPRHKITKRGQNVTFRCDPISEHNRLYWYRQTLGQGPEFLTYFQNEAQLEKSRLLSDRFSAERPKGSFSTLEIQRTEQGDSAMYLCASSPTGTGTEAFFGQGTRLTVV.

This chain uses TRBV18 with TRBJ2-3; 9 nucleotides align to TRBD2. The CDR3 totals 17 residues. Trimming removed 2 bases from V and 2 bases from J; junction bases left unmatched: 8. The germline V gene has CDR1 KGHSH and CDR2 LQKENI. This CDR3 reads CASSPVSAGGFTDTQYF. The CDR3 coding sequence is TGTGCCAGCTCACCAGTCTCGGCGGGAGGGTTCACAGATACGCAGTATTTT. The full variable domain, in which reference TRBV18 and TRBJ2-3 provide the parts outside the CDR3, is NAGVMQNPRHLVRRRGQEARLRCSPMKGHSHVYWYRQLPEEGLKFMVYLQKENIIDESGMPKERFSAEFPKEGPSILRIQQVVRGDSAAYFCASSPVSAGGFTDTQYFGPGTRLTVL.

This clone was seen a single time. The V gene is TRBV10-3, the J gene TRBJ1-2; the D is unclear. This CDR3 comprises 13 residues. Germline assignment: CDR1 ENHRY and CDR2 SYGVKD. Trimming stripped 4 bases from V and 4 bases from J, with 10 bases between. CDR3 region: CAISVRNSYGYTF. CDR3 sequence (DNA): TGTGCCATCAGTGTAAGGAACAGCTATGGCTACACCTTC.

The chain carries TRBV3-1 (or the pseudogene TRBV3-2) and TRBJ1-1; D unclear. With 2 bases removed from V and 0 bases from J, the gap between germline ends came to 19 bases. The CDR3 is 18 amino acids. CDR1 is LGHDT, CDR2 YNNKEL, per germline (reference sequence). CDR3 sequence reads: CASSQKSPPLTVNTEAFF. The CDR3 nucleotides are TGTGCCAGCAGCCAAAAAAGCCCTCCACTAACAGTGAACACTGAAGCTTTCTTT.

The V and J genes are TRBV6-5 and TRBJ2-1; D is uncertain. Deletions cut 0 bases from V and 12 bases from J, with 18 bases between. Germline lookup yields CDR1 MNHEY and CDR2 SVGAGI. CDR3 length: 15 amino acids. In DNA, the CDR3 is TGTGCCAGCAGTTACTCCCCGGACCCCATTTGGGGGCAGTTCTTC. Translated, it gives CASSYSPDPIWGQFF.